The 8 T cell receptor beta chains given below trace back to one sample, sequenced in a study of cytomegalovirus exposure and HLA in healthy donors. TCRdb keeps only in-frame clones here, not all; method: immunoSEQ multiplex PCR. The sample lists 150,000 to 200,000 clones, 80% to 90% occurring once. The sample was PBMCs. The receptors were gathered from a woman under 40 in good health and CMV-seronegative.

The rearrangement joins TRBV20-1 to TRBJ1-1; no clear D gene. V dropped 6 bases and J dropped 4 bases, with 9 bases sitting between them. Germline V gives CDR1 DFQATT, CDR2 SNEGSKA (reference sequence). The CDR3 is 11 residues long. In DNA form, the CDR3 reads TGCAGTGCCATACAAGTCACTGAAGCTTTCTTT. It codes for CSAIQVTEAFF.

J is TRBJ2-7 and V is TRBV6-5; D tentatively reads TRBD1 or TRBD2 (5 bases each). V was shortened by 2 bases and J by 4 bases, with 12 bases between the two germline ends. Germline V gene data show CDR1 as MNHEY and CDR2 as SVGAGI. This CDR3 contains 14 residues. The CDR3 DNA is TGTGCCAGCAGTTACCTTGGGGGTGTGTACGAGCAGTACTTC. Residues: CASSYLGGVYEQYF.

This chain links TRBV2 with TRBJ1-5; 8 bases fit TRBD1. Trimming removed 5 bases from V and 2 bases from J; junction bases left unmatched: 11. CDR1 SNHLY and CDR2 FYNNEI come from the germline V gene. The CDR3 sequence is 17 residues long. CDR3 bases: TGTGCCAGCAGTCGTCCGGGACAGGCTATGGGCAATCAGCCCCAGCATTTT. Amino acids: CASSRPGQAMGNQPQHF. Full variable domain (missing parts from reference TRBV2 and TRBJ1-5): EPEVTQTPSHQVTQMGQEVILRCVPISNHLYFYWYRQILGQKVEFLVSFYNNEISEKSEIFDDQFSVERPDGSNFTLKIRSTKLEDSAMYFCASSRPGQAMGNQPQHFGDGTRLSIL.

This clone was seen a handful of times. This rearrangement joins TRBV4-3 to TRBJ2-4, with D perhaps matching TRBD1 (6 bases). There are 14 residues in the CDR3. CDR1 and CDR2 from the germline V gene are LGHNA and YSLEER. V lost 1 base and J 8 bases, leaving 12 bases between the germline ends. The CDR3 region is CASSQGGPSDIQYF. The CDR3 nucleotides read TGCGCCAGCAGCCAAGGGGGGCCTTCGGACATTCAGTACTTC.

The chain links TRBV19 to TRBJ2-7; 13 bases agree with TRBD2. V lost 9 bases, J lost 3 bases, and 2 bases stayed unmatched. Germline-derived CDR1 and CDR2 are LNHDA and SQIVND (reference sequence). The CDR3 contains 13 residues. The DNA of the CDR3 is TGTGCCAGCAGGACTAGCGGGGGCTACGAGCAGTACTTC. Amino acid sequence: CASRTSGGYEQYF.

DNA for the CDR3: TGCGCCAGCAGCCAAGATTATGGGATGACTACCGGGGAGCTGTTTTTT. Its protein product is CASSQDYGMTTGELFF. This chain connects TRBV4-3 to TRBJ2-2, with D hard to call. The germline CDR1 and CDR2 sequences are LGHNA and YSLEER. Trimming stripped 0 bases from V and 5 bases from J, with 13 bases between. This CDR3 is 16 amino acids long.

The rearrangement links TRBV6-6 to TRBJ1-2; maybe TRBD1 (5 bases). Germline CDR1 is MNHNY and CDR2 is SVGAGI (reference sequence). The CDR3 is made up of 13 amino acids. Trimming left V 4 bases short and J 5 bases short, with 11 bases between. Here the CDR3 DNA reads TGTGCCAGCAGTTCCGGGGGGGATTATGGCTACACCTTC. Translation gives CASSSGGDYGYTF.

The chain recombines TRBV6-1 with TRBJ2-7, with 9 bases lining up with TRBD2. After removal of 3 bases from V and 2 bases from J, the junction contained 14 bases not matched to a gene. CDR1 is MNHNS and CDR2 is SASEGT in the germline V gene. The CDR3 runs 18 residues. The CDR3 DNA follows: TGTGCCAGCAGTGAGGCAACCTTGACTAGCGGAATACCCTACGAGCAGTACTTC. Translating gives CASSEATLTSGIPYEQYF.